Presented here are 11 T cell receptor beta chains from one specimen sequenced in a study of blood T cell repertoires in COVID-19. The assay was immunoSEQ multiplex PCR, and TCRdb's table has in-frame clones only and misses some. The sample lists around 160,000 clones, more than 75% occurring once. Sequenced sample: peripheral blood. These receptors were collected from a man aged 55 to 70 with active or convalescent COVID-19.

A remark on this clone: The sample contains more than one DNA sequence encoding this CDR3. The chain joins TRBV5-1 to TRBJ2-2, with 10 bases matching TRBD1. The CDR3 contains 16 residues. V lost 2 bases and J lost 5; bases outside the gene matches: 6. Looked up from germline, CDR1 is SGHRS and CDR2 is YFSETQ. The CDR3 coding sequence is TGCGCCAGCAGCTTCTCCGGGACAGGGGTGACCGGGGAGCTGTTTTTT. As protein: CASSFSGTGVTGELFF.

This chain connects TRBV3-1 (or the pseudogene TRBV3-2) to TRBJ2-3, with TRBD2 identical over 8 bases. Germline V gives CDR1 LGHDT, CDR2 YNNKEL (reference sequence). The junction had 2 bases not matched to a gene; V was cut back by 6 bases and J by 0 bases. CDR3 length: 14 residues. The CDR3 DNA follows: TGTGCCAGCAGTCCTAGCGGGAGCACAGATACGCAGTATTTT. Amino acid sequence: CASSPSGSTDTQYF.

The rearrangement uses TRBV7-8 and TRBJ2-3; TRBD1 is a possible D gene (7 bases). Germline CDR1 and CDR2: SGHVS and FQNEAQ. This CDR3 comprises 16 residues. V lost 4 bases and J lost 3, with 17 bases in between. DNA of the CDR3: TGTGCCAGCAGCTCCACAGCGACAGGGAGGACAGATACGCAGTATTTT. This gives the protein CASSSTATGRTDTQYF.

The rearrangement joins TRBV19 to TRBJ1-2; D uncertain. The germline V gene has CDR1 LNHDA and CDR2 SQIVND (reference sequence). V gave up 3 bases and J gave up 2 bases, with 10 bases separating them. This CDR3 is 14 amino acids long. The CDR3 sequence is CASSIKLSNYGYTF. The CDR3 DNA follows: TGTGCCAGTAGTATTAAGTTGAGCAACTATGGCTACACCTTC.

This chain uses TRBV10-3 with TRBJ2-5, with TRBD1 matching over 8 bases. Germline trimming cut 6 bases from V and 2 bases from J; bases unmatched to any gene: 8. The germline CDR1 and CDR2 sequences are ENHRY and SYGVKD. The CDR3 extends over 15 amino acids. CDR3 in amino acids: CAISDRGAVQETQYF. CDR3 sequence (DNA): TGTGCCATCAGCGACAGGGGAGCCGTACAAGAGACCCAGTACTTC.

This clone was observed once. This rearrangement joins TRBV4-1 to TRBJ2-6; D is unresolved. Germline V gene data show CDR1 as MGHRA and CDR2 as YSYEKL. The CDR3 has 16 amino acids. Trimming took 1 base from V and 0 from J, leaving 7 bases between them. The CDR3 nucleotides read TGCGCCAGCAGCCAAGGTGGCGGCTCTGGGGCCAACGTCCTGACTTTC. Translated, it gives CASSQGGGSGANVLTF.

The CDR3 coding sequence is TGTGCCAGCAGCCCACGGCAGGGGAGATGGAATGAGCAGTTCTTC. This sequence encodes CASSPRQGRWNEQFF. The rearrangement uses TRBV7-2 and TRBJ2-1, with D possibly TRBD1 on 6 matching bases. There are 15 residues in the CDR3. Germline CDR1 SGHTA, CDR2 FQGNSA. The V end was cut by 5 bases, the J end by 7 bases, with 18 bases between.

The J gene is TRBJ2-2, the V gene TRBV6-1; 7 bases align to TRBD2. The CDR3 is made up of 16 amino acids. V dropped 5 bases and J dropped 2; count of bases not matched to a gene: 8. In germline, CDR1 is MNHNS, CDR2 SASEGT. CDR3 region: CASSKGLVPNTGELFF. The CDR3 nucleotides are TGTGCCAGCAGTAAAGGACTAGTGCCTAACACCGGGGAGCTGTTTTTT.

The genes are TRBV29-1 and TRBJ1-1; TRBD1 matches at 9 bases. J lost 5 bases, V lost 5 bases, and 6 bases had no gene match. Germline V lookup: CDR1 SQVTM, CDR2 ANQGSEA. The CDR3 totals 13 residues. The chain's CDR3 is CSVPHRGQTEAFF. CDR3 sequence (DNA): TGCAGCGTTCCCCACAGGGGGCAAACTGAAGCTTTCTTT.

The chain employs TRBV18 and TRBJ2-5; 8 bases agree with TRBD2. From germline, CDR1 is KGHSH and CDR2 LQKENI. Trimming cost V 4 bases and J 6 bases; bases outside gene matches: 10. The CDR3 runs 15 residues. CDR3 residues: CASSQKGAGEQTQYF. For the CDR3, the DNA is TGTGCCAGCTCACAAAAAGGAGCGGGAGAACAGACCCAGTACTTC.

The V and J genes are TRBV7-6 and TRBJ2-7, with 10 bases fitting TRBD2. There are 16 residues in the CDR3. Per the germline V gene, CDR1 is SGHVS and CDR2 is FNYEAQ. With 4 bases clipped from V and 4 bases from J, the junction kept 10 bases outside the gene matches. The CDR3 sequence is CASSSKSGRALYEQYF. DNA for the CDR3: TGTGCCAGCAGCTCGAAGAGCGGGAGGGCCTTGTACGAGCAGTACTTC. The entire variable domain, with the rest obtained from reference TRBV7-6 and TRBJ2-7, is as follows: GAGVSQSPRYKVTKRGQDVALRCDPISGHVSLYWYRQALGQGPEFLTYFNYEAQQDKSGLPNDRFSAERPEGSISTLTIQRTEQRDSAMYRCASSSKSGRALYEQYFGPGTRLTVT.